The entry that follows covers one TCR beta chain sequence. The sample originates from a study of blood T cell repertoires in COVID-19. Patients from Seattle were sampled longitudinally, starting during active infection. Measured with immunoSEQ multiplex PCR; TCRdb has only the in-frame clones, and not every one. The sample has tens of thousands of clones, around 86% seen once. The sequencing input was peripheral blood. The receptor was isolated from a woman older than 75 with COVID-19, enrolled during active disease.

The CDR3, as DNA: TGTGCCAGCAGCCCCCAATTGAGCGGGATACACGAGCAGTACTTC. Its protein product is CASSPQLSGIHEQYF. The chain uses TRBV5-4 and TRBJ2-7; TRBD2 matches at 7 bases. The ends lost 4 bases at V and 5 bases at J; junction bases unmatched: 12. The germline V gene encodes CDR1 SGHNT and CDR2 YYREEE (reference sequence). The CDR3 sequence is 15 residues long.